This T cell receptor beta chain was captured by sequencing in a study of technical replicates of blood from several donors. Profiling relied on immunoSEQ multiplex PCR, and the TCRdb table lists in-frame clones only, not all of them. This sample has about 79,000 clones, with 91% found just once. The V gene end was trimmed by 0 bases and the J gene end by 8 bases; junction bases not matched to a gene: 7. This CDR3 contains 15 residues. From germline, CDR1 is MNHNS and CDR2 SASEGT. The rearrangement links TRBV6-1 to TRBJ2-1, with 7 bases matching TRBD1. The sequence derives from a human donor in good health. Some clones in this sample may be carry-over from other donors' samples. The sample consisted of T cells isolated from PBMCs. This chain's CDR3 is CASSEAATGLDEQFF. CDR3 DNA: TGTGCCAGCAGTGAAGCGGCGACAGGGTTGGATGAGCAGTTCTTC.